Below, 23 T cell receptor beta chains from the same sample are listed, as sequenced in a study of metastatic and nonmetastatic thyroid tumors (dated by TCRdb to between 2020 and 2021). None of the patients had been given any treatment before thyroid surgery. Libraries were constructed by PCR. The data were produced on an Illumina HiSeq 4000. The public reads were quality trimmed at Q25 with fastp and then assembled into clones with MiXCR by TCRdb, keeping productive beta chains. The sample table records over 20,000 clones; 15% to 18% of these occur just once. Around 19% of the sample is held by the ten biggest clonotypes. What was sequenced was blood. The receptor set was obtained from a female donor with papillary thyroid cancer or a benign thyroid nodule (not recorded which). Some clones in this sample may be carry-over from other donors' samples.

This clone was detected ten times or more. The chain recombines TRBV5-1 with TRBJ2-3; D call uncertain. There are 14 residues in the CDR3. Germline assignment: CDR1 SGHRS and CDR2 YFSETQ. Trimming left V 4 bases short and J 6 bases short, with 15 bases between. For the CDR3, the DNA is TGCGCCAGCAGCCCAACGGAAAATGGGGATACGCAGTATTTT. This codes for CASSPTENGDTQYF.

This clone was found many times. The V and J genes are TRBV11-3 and TRBJ1-1, with TRBD1 matching 7 bases. The V segment lost 4 bases and the J segment 7 bases; nucleotides outside the gene matches: 9. Germline CDR1 and CDR2: SGHNT and YENEEA. This CDR3 is 14 amino acids long. The CDR3 is CASSSRTGLLEAFF. CDR3 nucleotide sequence: TGTGCCAGCAGCTCGAGGACAGGCCTCCTTGAAGCTTTCTTT.

This clone was found a few times. The V gene is TRBV19, the J gene TRBJ1-1; D is undetermined. This CDR3 is 14 amino acids long. Germline V gives CDR1 LNHDA, CDR2 SQIVND (reference sequence). The V and J ends lost 4 bases and 0 bases respectively, with 9 bases between them. CDR3 residues: CASSNRIMNTEAFF. The CDR3 DNA reads as TGTGCCAGTAGTAATCGGATAATGAACACTGAAGCTTTCTTT.

This clone has just a few counts. V and J are TRBV27 and TRBJ1-2, with 8 bases identical to TRBD1. CDR1 and CDR2 (germline): MNHEY, SMNVEV (reference sequence). CDR3 length: 15 amino acids. The V gene end was trimmed by 5 bases and the J gene end by 4 bases; junction bases not matched to a gene: 9. The CDR3 region has the DNA TGTGCCAGCAGTAAAACGGGACAGGAGGGCTATGGCTACACCTTC. This encodes CASSKTGQEGYGYTF.

This clone was counted ten times or more. Being one base from a much bigger clone, this may be a read error. The J gene is TRBJ1-2, the V gene TRBV20-1, with D possibly being TRBD1 (5 bases). The CDR3 covers 13 residues. The germline V gene has CDR1 DFQATT and CDR2 SNEGSKA (reference sequence). Trimming stripped 3 bases from V and 7 bases from J, with 15 bases between. The CDR3 nucleotides read TGCAGTGCTAGGCAGGGACCCGAGAGTGGCTACACCTTC. Its protein product is CSARQGPESGYTF.

Many counts were recorded for this clone. The chain is built from TRBV6-2 or TRBV6-3 and TRBJ1-3; no clear D. The V gene's germline CDR1 is MNHEY and CDR2 SVGEGT. Trimming took 8 bases from V and 3 from J, leaving 17 bases between them. The length of the CDR3 is 15 residues. The CDR3 spells CASFLDTGLGNTIYF. CDR3 DNA sequence: TGTGCCAGCTTCTTAGACACCGGACTTGGAAACACCATATATTTT.

This clone occurred many times. The chain has TRBV7-2 and TRBJ2-5, with 10 bases that match TRBD2. J was trimmed by 7 bases and V by 5 bases; bases with no gene match: 16. The germline V gene encodes CDR1 SGHTA and CDR2 FQGNSA. The CDR3 loop spans 17 amino acids. This chain's CDR3 is CASSTTSGTRRGGTQYF. CDR3 nucleotides: TGTGCCAGCAGCACTACTAGCGGGACTCGCCGGGGGGGGACCCAGTACTTC. The variable domain in full, with the rest retrieved from reference TRBV7-2 and TRBJ2-5, is GAGVSQSPSNKVTEKGKDVELRCDPISGHTALYWYRQSLGQGLEFLIYFQGNSAPDKSGLPSDRFSAERTGGSVSTLTIQRTQQEDSAVYLCASSTTSGTRRGGTQYFGPGTRLLVL.

This clone was seen a few times. V gene TRBV28 combines with J gene TRBJ1-2; D perhaps matches TRBD1 (6 bases). Germline-derived CDR1 and CDR2 are MDHEN and SYDVKM. V lost 5 bases to trimming and J lost 4 bases, with 11 bases between them. This CDR3 region has 13 residues. DNA of the CDR3: TGTGCCAGCAGTCGGGGGCCCAGCTATGGCTACACCTTC. Translation: CASSRGPSYGYTF.

The chain recombines TRBV19 with TRBJ2-6; TRBD1 is a possible D gene (6 bases). Germline loops: CDR1 LNHDA, CDR2 SQIVND (reference sequence). The CDR3 covers 16 residues. Deletions cut 3 bases from V and 2 bases from J, with 11 bases between. In DNA, the CDR3 is TGTGCCAGTAGTATCGACACAGGGACTGGGGCCAACGTCCTGACTTTC. As protein: CASSIDTGTGANVLTF.

This clone was counted many times. The chain is built from TRBV5-1 and TRBJ2-7; 8 bases are a match to TRBD1. The CDR3 spans 13 residues. Losses at the gene ends were 4 bases for V and 5 bases for J; bases not matched to a gene: 5. From germline, CDR1 is SGHRS and CDR2 YFSETQ. The CDR3: CASSIQGVNEQYF. Written as DNA, the CDR3 is TGCGCCAGCAGCATACAGGGGGTCAACGAGCAGTACTTC.

This clone is categorized as medium-sized (0.01 to 0.1%). The CDR3 reads CASSPGTGIDYGYTF. The DNA for the CDR3 is TGTGCCAGCAGTCCGGGGACAGGGATTGACTATGGCTACACCTTC. The V gene is TRBV27, the J gene TRBJ1-2; 9 bases agree with TRBD1. The length of the CDR3 is 15 residues. The V gene end was trimmed by 5 bases and the J gene end by 3 bases; junction bases not matched to a gene: 7. CDR1 is MNHEY, CDR2 SMNVEV, per germline (reference sequence).

Many counts were recorded for this clone. V gene TRBV5-1 combines with J gene TRBJ1-1, with TRBD1 matching over 11 bases. The V and J ends lost 4 bases and 2 bases, in that order; junction bases with no gene match: 4. The germline gives CDR1 SGHRS, CDR2 YFSETQ. The CDR3 consists of 15 residues. DNA for the CDR3: TGCGCCAGCAGCGAAAGGACAGGGGGCAACACTGAAGCTTTCTTT. Translated: CASSERTGGNTEAFF.

At least ten counts were recorded for this clone. The chain couples TRBV20-1 to TRBJ2-3; no clear D gene. Germline V lookup: CDR1 DFQATT, CDR2 SNEGSKA (reference sequence). V gave up 5 bases and J gave up 6 bases, with 12 bases separating them. CDR3 length equals 12 residues. In nucleotides, the CDR3 is TGCAGTGCTCCCCTCCCTACGGATACGCAGTATTTT. Protein: CSAPLPTDTQYF.

The rearrangement uses TRBV15 and TRBJ2-7; TRBD2 might be the D (5 bases). Germline V lookup: CDR1 LNHNV, CDR2 YYDKDF (reference sequence). V lost 3 bases to trimming and J lost 9 bases, with 15 bases between them. The length of the CDR3 is 13 residues. In nucleotides, the CDR3 is TGTGCCACCAGCAGTGCTAGAGGGAAGTTGCAGTACTTC. It translates to CATSSARGKLQYF.

In its sample, this clone was seen a few times. The V gene is TRBV10-1, the J gene TRBJ1-1; 7 nucleotides agree with TRBD1. From germline, CDR1 is WNHNN and CDR2 SYGVQD (reference sequence). The V gene end was trimmed by 6 bases and the J gene end by 7 bases; junction bases not matched to a gene: 8. This CDR3 spans 13 amino acids. The CDR3 protein is CASSLEDRYEAFF. CDR3 DNA sequence: TGCGCCAGCAGCTTGGAGGACAGGTATGAAGCTTTCTTT.

This chain uses TRBV7-8 with TRBJ1-2; no definite D call. This CDR3 spans 12 amino acids. Trimming took 1 base from V and 4 from J, leaving 4 bases between them. Germline CDR1 reads SGHVS; CDR2 reads FQNEAQ. In DNA form, the CDR3 reads TGTGCCAGCAGCTTAGGGGGCTATGGCTACACCTTC. This encodes CASSLGGYGYTF.

The J gene is TRBJ2-1, the V gene TRBV20-1, with D perhaps TRBD2 (5 bases). This CDR3 is 17 amino acids long. From germline, CDR1 is DFQATT and CDR2 SNEGSKA (reference sequence). Trimming cost V 1 base and J 1 base, with 17 bases left between them. CDR3 nucleotide sequence: TGCAGTGCTAGAGGGATGACTATAGAGTCTTCCTACAATGAGCAGTTCTTC. It encodes CSARGMTIESSYNEQFF.

Ten or more counts support this clone. The rearrangement links TRBV7-9 to TRBJ1-6; no reliable D call. The CDR3 totals 14 residues. The V gene's germline CDR1 is SEHNR and CDR2 FQNEAQ (reference sequence). V was trimmed by 5 bases and J by 7 bases, leaving 12 bases between them. CDR3 residues: CASSPWTGNSPLHF. In DNA form, the CDR3 reads TGTGCCAGCAGCCCGTGGACCGGGAATTCACCCCTCCACTTT.

This clone was detected ten times or more. The V and J genes are TRBV6-4 and TRBJ2-1; 9 bases are shared with TRBD2. With V trimmed by 3 bases and J by 0 bases, 0 bases remained unmatched. CDR3 length: 15 residues. Germline assignment: CDR1 MRHNA and CDR2 SNTAGT. The CDR3 loop reads CASSEAGGSYNEQFF. CDR3 in DNA: TGTGCCAGCAGTGAAGCGGGAGGCTCCTACAATGAGCAGTTCTTC.

The table lists this clone with many counts. The CDR3 is CASSLGASLETQYF. The CDR3 coding sequence is TGTGCCAGCAGCTTGGGGGCTAGTTTAGAGACCCAGTACTTC. The chain links TRBV5-6 to TRBJ2-5; D is uncertain. The CDR3 is made up of 14 amino acids. CDR1 SGHDT and CDR2 YYEEEE come from the germline V gene. V lost 0 bases and J 4 bases, leaving 10 bases between the germline ends.

This clone was seen only a few times. The rearrangement joins TRBV28 to TRBJ1-4; 7 bases map to TRBD1. V gave up 2 bases and J gave up 8 bases; unmatched junction bases: 17. Germline V gene sequence: CDR1 MDHEN, CDR2 SYDVKM. This CDR3 spans 18 amino acids. The CDR3 is CASSLLFLGARTGEKLFF. The CDR3 DNA follows: TGTGCCAGCAGTTTACTGTTCTTGGGGGCCAGGACAGGAGAAAAACTGTTTTTT.

At least ten counts were recorded for this clone. The rearrangement joins TRBV4-2 to TRBJ1-1; 10 bases map to TRBD1. Germline trimming cut 1 base from V and 11 bases from J; bases unmatched to any gene: 4. The CDR3 has 13 residues. Germline CDR1 is LGHNA and CDR2 is YNFKEQ. The CDR3 region has the DNA TGTGCCAGCAGCCAAGCGGGACAGGGGTTCGCTTTCTTT. Translating gives CASSQAGQGFAFF.

The table lists this clone with a few counts. The rearrangement joins TRBV6-6 to TRBJ2-7, with 7 bases matching TRBD2. The CDR3 has 15 residues. CDR1 and CDR2 from the germline V gene are MNHNY and SVGAGI (reference sequence). After removal of 4 bases from V and 6 bases from J, the junction contained 12 bases not matched to a gene. CDR3 bases: TGTGCCAGCAGTTCTCGCGGGTTGGCGGGAGTCGAGCAGTACTTC. This sequence encodes CASSSRGLAGVEQYF.